Presented here are 11 T cell receptor beta chains from one specimen sequenced in a study of T cells in Graves' hyperthyroidism and ophthalmopathy. Amplified regions were TCR beta CDR3 sequences from RNA transcripts. Primed by the HTBI set, a first-round RT-PCR was run on the TCR CDR3. TCRdb re-derived calls from the multiplex PCR reads in MiXCR, one entry per CDR3 protein. The sample lists hundreds of thousands of distinct CDR3 sequences, 14% occurring once. Specimen: blood. Source of these receptors: a woman under 30 with Graves' hyperthyroidism.

This clonotype was seen only a few times. The V call is TRBV6-2 or TRBV6-3, the J call TRBJ2-7, with TRBD1 as a possible D gene (6 bases). The germline V and J ends were trimmed by 7 bases and 0 bases, with 16 bases remaining between them. The CDR3 has 15 residues. Germline CDR1 and CDR2: MNHEY and SVGEGT. CDR3 in DNA: TGTGCCAGCACCCCGAACAGGGTGAGCTCCTACGAGCAGTACTTC. It codes for CASTPNRVSSYEQYF.

This sequence joins TRBV29-1 and TRBJ1-2; a weak D match, TRBD1 (5 bases). Germline values: CDR1 SQVTM, CDR2 ANQGSEA. The CDR3 extends over 14 amino acids. Trimming shortened V by 5 bases and J by 8 bases, and 21 bases separated the two germline ends. CDR3 sequence: CSVSQSTGTGGYTF. CDR3 DNA: TGCAGCGTTTCACAATCGACCGGGACTGGCGGCTACACCTTC.

This chain uses TRBV25-1 with TRBJ2-7; TRBD2 might be the D (5 bases). The CDR3 contains 18 residues. The germline gives CDR1 MGHDK, CDR2 SYGVNS. Between the trimmed V and J ends, which lost 3 bases and 5 bases, there was a span of 26 bases. The CDR3 DNA is TGTGCCAGCAGTGACTCGGGCTTCCCCACCGTTCTCGGGGACGAGCAGTACTTC. This encodes CASSDSGFPTVLGDEQYF.

This clonotype occurred many times. The genes are TRBV18 and TRBJ1-3; possibly TRBD1 for D (6 bases). Germline assignment: CDR1 KGHSH and CDR2 LQKENI. The CDR3 spans 15 residues. V shed 6 bases and J shed 0 bases, with 12 bases lying between them. CDR3 protein: CASSPTQGSGNTIYF. The CDR3 DNA reads TGTGCCAGCTCGCCAACACAGGGCTCTGGAAACACCATATATTTT.

The genes are TRBV7-2 and TRBJ2-2, with D tentatively TRBD2 (5 bases). The CDR3 consists of 13 residues. With 5 bases removed from V and 8 bases from J, the gap between germline ends came to 12 bases. Germline CDR1 and CDR2: SGHTA and FQGNSA. CDR3 residues: CASSRGPGGELFF. As DNA, the CDR3 is TGTGCCAGCAGCCGCGGTCCGGGGGGGGAGCTGTTTTTT.

The J gene is TRBJ2-7, the V gene TRBV7-8; tentatively, D is TRBD1 (6 bases). V shed 6 bases and J shed 3 bases, with 18 bases lying between them. CDR3 length equals 15 residues. CDR1 is SGHVS and CDR2 is FQNEAQ in the germline V gene. The CDR3 region has the DNA TGTGCCAGCAGTATAATTCCGACAGGAGACTACGAGCAGTACTTC. It encodes CASSIIPTGDYEQYF.

There are many counts of this clonotype. V usage is TRBV7-9 and J usage is TRBJ2-3; TRBD2 agrees at 8 bases. This CDR3 is built from 16 residues. Looked up from germline, CDR1 is SEHNR and CDR2 is FQNEAQ (reference sequence). J gave up 6 bases and V 2 bases, and 10 bases lay outside the gene matches. This CDR3 is CASSLFLAGSVDTQYF. CDR3 bases: TGTGCCAGCAGCTTATTCCTAGCGGGCTCAGTGGATACGCAGTATTTT. Looking up the rest from reference TRBV7-9 and TRBJ2-3 gives the full variable domain: DTGVSQNPRHKITKRGQNVTFRCDPISEHNRLYWYRQTLGQGPEFLTYFQNEAQLEKSRLLSDRFSAERPKGSFSTLEIQRTEQGDSAMYLCASSLFLAGSVDTQYFGPGTRLTVL.

The chain joins TRBV19 to TRBJ2-7; 11 nucleotides match TRBD2. The CDR3 covers 16 residues. V lost 4 bases and J lost 6; bases outside the gene matches: 11. Germline V CDR1 and CDR2: LNHDA, SQIVND (reference sequence). CDR3 sequence reads: CASSRELAGVPSEQYF. The CDR3 bases are TGTGCCAGTAGTAGGGAACTAGCGGGAGTCCCTTCCGAGCAGTACTTC.

This clonotype has more than one count but fewer than ten. V is TRBV7-3 and J is TRBJ2-1; TRBD1 matches at 9 bases. CDR1 is SGHTA, CDR2 FQGTGA, per germline. The CDR3 covers 16 residues. V trimming: 5 bases; J trimming: 7 bases; junction bases outside the gene matches: 12. CDR3 DNA sequence: TGTGCCAGCAGCCAAACGGGGACAGGGTGGGGGAATGAGCAGTTCTTC. Amino acid sequence: CASSQTGTGWGNEQFF.

The sample holds many counts of this clonotype. The V and J genes are TRBV7-2 and TRBJ2-7, with 14 bases that match TRBD2. V gave up 1 base and J gave up 3 bases; unmatched junction bases: 11. CDR3 size: 19 residues. The germline V gene has CDR1 SGHTA and CDR2 FQGNSA. CDR3 nucleotide sequence: TGTGCCAGCAGCTTAGGGCTGGGACTAGCGGGAGTAGGCTTCTACGAGCAGTACTTC. This codes for CASSLGLGLAGVGFYEQYF.

The chain carries TRBV25-1 and TRBJ1-4, with TRBD1 matching 9 bases. Germline V CDR1 and CDR2: MGHDK, SYGVNS. The junction had 8 bases not matched to a gene; V was cut back by 4 bases and J by 8 bases. This CDR3 has 15 amino acids. As DNA, the CDR3 is TGTGCCAGCAGTGTAACGGGACAGGGAAGCGAAAAACTGTTTTTT. Protein product: CASSVTGQGSEKLFF. Full variable domain (outside the CDR3, taken from reference TRBV25-1 and TRBJ1-4): EADIYQTPRYLVIGTGKKITLECSQTMGHDKMYWYQQDPGMELHLIHYSYGVNSTEKGDLSSESTVSRIRTEHFPLTLESARPSHTSQYLCASSVTGQGSEKLFFGSGTQLSVL.